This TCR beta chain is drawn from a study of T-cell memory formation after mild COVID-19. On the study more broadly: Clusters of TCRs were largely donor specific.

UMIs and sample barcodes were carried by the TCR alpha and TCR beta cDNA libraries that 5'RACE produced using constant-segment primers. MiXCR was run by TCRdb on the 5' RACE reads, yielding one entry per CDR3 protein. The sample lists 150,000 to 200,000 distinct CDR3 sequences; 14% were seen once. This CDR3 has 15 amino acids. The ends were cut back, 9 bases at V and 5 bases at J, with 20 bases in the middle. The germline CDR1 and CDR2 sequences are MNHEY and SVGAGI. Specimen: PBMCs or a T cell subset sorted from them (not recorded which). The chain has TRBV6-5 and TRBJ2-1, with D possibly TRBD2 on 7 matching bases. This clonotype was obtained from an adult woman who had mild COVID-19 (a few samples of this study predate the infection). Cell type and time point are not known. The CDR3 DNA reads TGTGCCAGTCGGAGGGGGGGGCCAGATCACAATGAGCAGTTCTTC. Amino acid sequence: CASRRGGPDHNEQFF.